A single sample gave rise to the 32 T cell receptor beta chains below, sequenced in a study of shared clonotypes between healthy human individuals (dated by TCRdb to about 2020). Library construction relied on the immunoSEQ multiplex PCR assay. Sourced from immuneACCESS, this table was stored by TCRdb with only in-frame sequences that have V and J called. A share of the clones is absent; for the studies checked, an unresolved V gene accounts for under half, and the remainder has no known explanation. The table for this sample lists under 2,500,000 clones; around 95% of them were counted only once. The ten top clones hold over 0.1% of the sample. Material for sequencing was naive CD4+ T cells sorted from blood. The cell subset or site label for this specimen denotes: CD45RA+ positively selected. Source of these receptors: a man aged 18 to 35 in good health.

J is TRBJ2-7 and V is TRBV20-1; D unresolved. The V end was cut by 0 bases, the J end by 6 bases, with 6 bases between. Germline V gives CDR1 DFQATT, CDR2 SNEGSKA (reference sequence). This CDR3 is built from 11 residues. CDR3: CSARDWFEQYF. The CDR3 nucleotides read TGCAGTGCTAGAGATTGGTTCGAGCAGTACTTC.

The chain joins TRBV5-1 to TRBJ2-5; possible D gene TRBD1, 6 bases. Trimming left V 0 bases short and J 5 bases short, with 14 bases between. CDR3 length equals 15 residues. The germline V gene has CDR1 SGHRS and CDR2 YFSETQ. CDR3 sequence (DNA): TGCGCCAGCAGCTTGGAGTGGGGGCTTGGGGAGACCCAGTACTTC. It codes for CASSLEWGLGETQYF.

In nucleotides, the CDR3 is TGTGCCAGCAGTGAAGTACACAGGGGGAACACTGAAGCTTTCTTT. It yields the protein CASSEVHRGNTEAFF. The chain recombines TRBV6-1 with TRBJ1-1; 7 bases line up with TRBD1. This CDR3 has 15 amino acids. Germline assignment: CDR1 MNHNS and CDR2 SASEGT. V lost 1 base and J lost 1; bases outside the gene matches: 3.

The DNA of the CDR3 is TGTGCCAGCAGCTTAGAACTAGGGACTCCAGAGCACGAGCAGTACTTC. Translated, it gives CASSLELGTPEHEQYF. The J gene is TRBJ2-7, the V gene TRBV7-9; possible D gene TRBD2, 6 bases. Per the germline V gene, CDR1 is SEHNR and CDR2 is FQNEAQ (reference sequence). V shed 1 base and J shed 5 bases, with 18 bases lying between them. The length of the CDR3 is 16 residues.

This chain links TRBV5-1 with TRBJ1-6; tentative D call: TRBD1 (6 bases). Deletions cut 0 bases from V and 0 bases from J, with 10 bases between. Germline CDR1 reads SGHRS; CDR2 reads YFSETQ. The CDR3 totals 17 residues. CDR3 coding DNA: TGCGCCAGCAGCTTGGCGGACAGCAGCTCCTATAATTCACCCCTCCACTTT. Translated: CASSLADSSSYNSPLHF.

The chain carries TRBV7-2 and TRBJ1-4, with a possible D match to TRBD1 (6 bases). Germline CDR1 and CDR2: SGHTA and FQGNSA. The V and J ends lost 1 base and 8 bases respectively, with 11 bases between them. The CDR3 consists of 14 residues. In DNA, the CDR3 is TGTGCCAGCAGCTTAGAAGGGGGTGGCGAAAAACTGTTTTTT. The encoded protein is CASSLEGGGEKLFF.

This rearrangement joins TRBV5-1 to TRBJ2-5, with TRBD1 matching 7 bases. The CDR3 covers 15 residues. The germline V gene has CDR1 SGHRS and CDR2 YFSETQ. Trimming at V came to 5 bases and at J to 5 bases, leaving 12 bases not matched to a gene. The CDR3: CASSYYDRDVETQYF. The DNA of the CDR3 is TGCGCCAGCAGTTATTATGACAGGGATGTGGAGACCCAGTACTTC.

The rearrangement joins TRBV28 to TRBJ1-1, with D possibly matching TRBD1 (5 bases). The CDR3 is 13 amino acids. V was shortened by 7 bases and J by 4 bases, with 13 bases between the two germline ends. Germline loops: CDR1 MDHEN, CDR2 SYDVKM. The CDR3: CASTGGGSTEAFF. CDR3 DNA sequence: TGTGCCAGCACGGGGGGTGGTAGCACTGAAGCTTTCTTT.

The V call is TRBV6-5, the J call TRBJ2-2; D remains ambiguous. CDR1 is MNHEY and CDR2 is SVGAGI in the germline V gene. Trimming left V 3 bases short and J 7 bases short, with 12 bases between. The CDR3 is made up of 14 amino acids. The CDR3 spells CASSYGVGIGELFF. The CDR3 DNA follows: TGTGCCAGCAGTTATGGGGTGGGGATCGGGGAGCTGTTTTTT.

The genes are TRBV5-1 and TRBJ2-2; TRBD1 might be the D (6 bases). Germline assignment: CDR1 SGHRS and CDR2 YFSETQ. V lost 10 bases and J 0 bases, leaving 16 bases between the germline ends. The CDR3 spans 15 residues. CDR3 residues: CAPGVGHANTGELFF. The CDR3 DNA reads as TGCGCCCCCGGCGTGGGACACGCGAACACCGGGGAGCTGTTTTTT.

In regard to this clone: Other DNA sequences of this sample code for an identical CDR3. The V gene is TRBV13, the J gene TRBJ2-3, with unresolved D. The CDR3 covers 13 residues. The V end lost 1 base, the J end lost 4 bases, and 6 bases lay between the germline ends. CDR1 is PRHDT, CDR2 FYEKMQ, per germline (reference sequence). The CDR3 here is CASSLERADTQYF. As DNA, the CDR3 is TGTGCCAGCAGCTTAGAGCGAGCAGATACGCAGTATTTT.

V and J are TRBV9 and TRBJ2-7; 10 positions agree with TRBD1. Trimming cost V 4 bases and J 6 bases; bases outside gene matches: 10. The germline V gene has CDR1 SGDLS and CDR2 YYNGEE. The CDR3 runs 15 residues. CDR3 sequence (DNA): TGTGCCAGCAGCCCCACCGGGACAGGGGTCTCCGAGCAGTACTTC. As protein: CASSPTGTGVSEQYF.

The gene calls are TRBV28 and TRBJ2-7; 9 bases align to TRBD1. Germline V CDR1 and CDR2: MDHEN, SYDVKM. The V gene end was trimmed by 8 bases and the J gene end by 2 bases; junction bases not matched to a gene: 10. The CDR3 has 15 residues. The CDR3 protein is CASGPYWDRAYEQYF. DNA of the CDR3: TGTGCCAGCGGTCCCTATTGGGACAGGGCCTACGAGCAGTACTTC.

The chain carries TRBV9 and TRBJ2-3; D is undetermined. CDR1 is SGDLS and CDR2 is YYNGEE in the germline V gene. The V gene lost 0 bases and the J gene lost 5 bases, with 4 bases spanning the gap. The CDR3 sequence is 12 residues long. The CDR3 loop reads CASSVELDTQYF. DNA of the CDR3: TGTGCCAGCAGCGTAGAGCTAGATACGCAGTATTTT.

V and J are TRBV18 and TRBJ1-2, with 8 bases matching TRBD1. V was clipped by 6 bases and J by 2 bases; unmatched bases: 8. CDR1 and CDR2 from the germline V gene are KGHSH and LQKENI. The CDR3 has 15 residues. CDR3 amino acids: CASSLAGDRNYGYTF. CDR3 coding DNA: TGTGCCAGCTCCCTCGCCGGGGACAGGAACTATGGCTACACCTTC.

The chain uses TRBV25-1 and TRBJ1-6, with 9 bases that match TRBD1. Trimming cost V 3 bases and J 10 bases; bases outside gene matches: 7. The CDR3 has 15 amino acids. Germline assignment: CDR1 MGHDK and CDR2 SYGVNS. The CDR3 DNA is TGTGCCAGCAGTGATCCCGGGACAGGGAAATCACCCCTCCACTTT. Protein sequence: CASSDPGTGKSPLHF.

The gene calls are TRBV11-2 and TRBJ2-7; D may be TRBD1 (6 bases). Germline-derived CDR1 and CDR2 are SGHAT and FQNNGV. CDR3 length equals 15 residues. Trimming took 2 bases from V and 6 from J, leaving 17 bases between them. The CDR3 reads CASSLNEGQGLEQYF. CDR3 bases: TGTGCCAGCAGCTTAAATGAAGGGCAGGGGCTCGAGCAGTACTTC.

V is TRBV28 and J is TRBJ2-2, with unresolved D. The CDR3 consists of 13 residues. Germline V gene lookup returns CDR1 MDHEN and CDR2 SYDVKM. Between the trimmed V and J ends, which lost 4 bases and 3 bases, there was a span of 6 bases. CDR3 sequence: CASSSHHTGELFF. The DNA of the CDR3 is TGTGCCAGCAGTTCTCACCACACCGGGGAGCTGTTTTTT.

This rearrangement joins TRBV10-2 to TRBJ1-4; D gene ambiguous. V was pared by 10 bases and J by 7 bases, with 16 bases between. This CDR3 is 13 amino acids long. Germline-derived CDR1 and CDR2 are WSHSY and SAAADI. The CDR3 sequence: CATQLGQREKLFF. The CDR3 nucleotides are TGCGCCACACAACTAGGGCAGCGTGAAAAACTGTTTTTT.

A remark on this clone: One junction end does not reproduce the germline sequence, and a read error may be involved. J is TRBJ2-3 and V is TRBV6-6; D not resolved. The CDR3 covers 13 residues. Germline V gives CDR1 MNHNY, CDR2 SVGAGI (reference sequence). CDR3 in DNA: TGTGCCGGCAGTTCGGCGGAGACAGATACGCAGTATTTT. Its protein is CAGSSAETDTQYF.

The gene calls are TRBV30 and TRBJ2-2, with D tentatively TRBD1 (6 bases). In germline, CDR1 is GTSNPN, CDR2 SVGIG (reference sequence). The V end lost 2 bases, the J end lost 0 bases, and 13 bases lay between the germline ends. The CDR3 covers 16 residues. CDR3 DNA: TGTGCCTGGAGTTTTCTCGGGACAACGAACACCGGGGAGCTGTTTTTT. It translates to CAWSFLGTTNTGELFF. Full variable domain (missing parts from reference TRBV30 and TRBJ2-2): SQTIHQWPATLVQPVGSPLSLECTVEGTSNPNLYWYRQAAGRGLQLLFYSVGIGQISSEVPQNLSASRPQDRQFILSSKKLLLSDSGFYLCAWSFLGTTNTGELFFGEGSRLTVL.

V usage is TRBV6-5 and J usage is TRBJ1-2; the D is unclear. CDR3 length: 11 residues. Trimming left V 4 bases short and J 4 bases short, with 4 bases between. The germline V gene has CDR1 MNHEY and CDR2 SVGAGI. The CDR3 spells CASSSAYGYTF. CDR3 sequence (DNA): TGTGCCAGCAGTTCCGCCTATGGCTACACCTTC.

This chain joins TRBV29-1 and TRBJ2-7; 8 bases align to TRBD2. Losses at the gene ends were 3 bases for V and 2 bases for J; bases not matched to a gene: 6. Germline CDR1 is SQVTM and CDR2 is ANQGSEA. The CDR3 sequence is 14 residues long. CDR3 nucleotide sequence: TGCAGCGTTGAGATTGGGCGGGGGGCCTACGAGCAGTACTTC. Protein sequence: CSVEIGRGAYEQYF.

The chain links TRBV11-2 to TRBJ1-2; D might be TRBD1 (5 bases). The CDR3 spans 14 residues. The ends were cut back, 0 bases at V and 7 bases at J, with 12 bases in the middle. Germline loops: CDR1 SGHAT, CDR2 FQNNGV. DNA of the CDR3: TGTGCCAGCAGCTTAGATATGAAAGGGACTGGCTACACCTTC. Amino acids: CASSLDMKGTGYTF.

Here the CDR3 DNA reads TGTGCCAGCTCACCTCAGCTATCTAGCGGGGGCCCCTACTCCACAGATACGCAGTATTTT. This translates into CASSPQLSSGGPYSTDTQYF. The rearrangement links TRBV18 to TRBJ2-3, with 10 bases matching TRBD2. Germline V lookup: CDR1 KGHSH, CDR2 LQKENI. CDR3 size: 20 residues. J was trimmed by 2 bases and V by 3 bases; bases with no gene match: 17.

The chain uses TRBV27 and TRBJ2-7, with 10 bases lining up with TRBD1. The ends lost 5 bases at V and 4 bases at J; junction bases unmatched: 14. Germline V CDR1 and CDR2: MNHEY, SMNVEV (reference sequence). CDR3 length: 17 amino acids. This chain's CDR3 is CASSRDRGQGGSYEQYF. The CDR3 DNA reads TGTGCCAGCAGTCGAGACCGCGGACAGGGGGGGAGTTACGAGCAGTACTTC.

The chain joins TRBV28 to TRBJ2-7; the match to TRBD1 covers 7 bases. The V gene end was trimmed by 6 bases and the J gene end by 5 bases; junction bases not matched to a gene: 10. The germline V gene encodes CDR1 MDHEN and CDR2 SYDVKM. CDR3 size: 14 residues. The CDR3 DNA is TGTGCCAGCAGCACCAACGACAGGGAACACGAGCAGTACTTC. Translated: CASSTNDREHEQYF.

This chain links TRBV5-4 with TRBJ1-3; D is undetermined. The V gene lost 3 bases and the J gene lost 4 bases, with 17 bases spanning the gap. CDR3 size: 16 residues. The germline V gene encodes CDR1 SGHNT and CDR2 YYREEE (reference sequence). CDR3 DNA sequence: TGTGCCAGCAGCTCGACCCTAGGCAAGGCGGGAAACACCATATATTTT. Its translation: CASSSTLGKAGNTIYF. Combining the CDR3 with reference TRBV5-4 and TRBJ1-3 gives the whole variable domain ETGVTQSPTHLIKTRGQQVTLRCSSQSGHNTVSWYQQALGQGPQFIFQYYREEENGRGNFPPRFSGLQFPNYSSELNVNALELDDSALYLCASSSTLGKAGNTIYFGEGSWLTVV.

The V gene is TRBV4-3, the J gene TRBJ1-4, with unresolved D. Germline V gives CDR1 LGHNA, CDR2 YSLEER. V was cut by 3 bases and J by 8 bases, with 10 bases left in between. The CDR3 is 13 amino acids. Written as DNA, the CDR3 is TGCGCCAGCAGCCAGCGTTATTTCGAAAAACTGTTTTTT. The encoded protein is CASSQRYFEKLFF.

The rearrangement links TRBV5-1 to TRBJ2-2; 7 nucleotides align to TRBD2. The CDR3 is 17 residues long. After removal of 0 bases from V and 8 bases from J, the junction contained 13 bases not matched to a gene. Germline V gene sequence: CDR1 SGHRS, CDR2 YFSETQ. CDR3 bases: TGCGCCAGCAGCTTGGCTATAGGACACAACGGGAGGGGGGAGCTGTTTTTT. Amino acids: CASSLAIGHNGRGELFF.

This clone was observed a single time. The chain carries TRBV4-3 and TRBJ2-7; 7 nucleotides agree with TRBD1. Losses at the gene ends were 3 bases for V and 2 bases for J; bases not matched to a gene: 10. Germline assignment: CDR1 LGHNA and CDR2 YSLEER. This CDR3 comprises 16 residues. The CDR3 is CASSHRRDSEPYEQYF. The CDR3 DNA sequence: TGCGCCAGCAGCCATCGCCGGGACAGTGAGCCCTACGAGCAGTACTTC.

Note on this clone: Other DNA sequences of this sample code for an identical CDR3. The V call is TRBV2, the J call TRBJ1-2, with D tentatively TRBD1 (6 bases). CDR1 SNHLY and CDR2 FYNNEI come from the germline V gene. V was pared by 5 bases and J by 6 bases, with 10 bases between. The CDR3 has 12 residues. The CDR3 DNA sequence: TGTGCCAGCAGTCGAACAGGGAATGGCTACACCTTC. This gives the protein CASSRTGNGYTF.